One and the same sample provided the 14 T cell receptor beta chains below, sequenced in a study of blood T cell repertoires in COVID-19 (dated by TCRdb to between 2020 and 2021). Receptor libraries were prepared by the immunoSEQ multiplex PCR assay. TCRdb holds this immuneACCESS table with in-frame rearrangements only. Some clones are missing; in checked studies, unresolved V genes explain under half, and the rest has no known cause. The table for this sample lists 150,000 to 200,000 clones; around 89% of them were counted only once. The top ten hold approximately 24% of the sample. The sequencing input was peripheral blood. The receptors come from a man aged 60 to 69 with acute or convalescent COVID-19.

The V and J genes are TRBV5-1 and TRBJ2-1; 10 bases fit TRBD2. This CDR3 is 15 amino acids long. CDR1 SGHRS and CDR2 YFSETQ come from the germline V gene. Trimming at V came to 4 bases and at J to 4 bases, leaving 5 bases not matched to a gene. The CDR3 loop reads CASSAGTSDYNEQFF. The CDR3 region has the DNA TGCGCCAGCAGCGCCGGGACTAGCGATTACAATGAGCAGTTCTTC.

With regard to this clone: Other DNA sequences in this sample translate to the same CDR3. The chain joins TRBV6-5 to TRBJ1-5, with D unresolved. Germline loops: CDR1 MNHEY, CDR2 SVGAGI. Trimming shortened V by 9 bases and J by 1 base, and 10 bases separated the two germline ends. This CDR3 region has 13 residues. The chain's CDR3 is CASKGASNQPQHF. The CDR3 DNA reads as TGTGCCAGTAAGGGAGCGAGCAATCAGCCCCAGCATTTT.

This chain joins TRBV6-5 and TRBJ1-1; TRBD1 might be the D (5 bases). CDR3 length equals 15 residues. V lost 0 bases and J lost 2, with 10 bases in between. Looked up from germline, CDR1 is MNHEY and CDR2 is SVGAGI. The CDR3 loop is CASSYSWQGNTEAFF. CDR3 nucleotide sequence: TGTGCCAGCAGTTACTCGTGGCAGGGTAACACTGAAGCTTTCTTT.

The chain carries TRBV18 and TRBJ2-6, with TRBD1 identical over 7 bases. Germline CDR1 and CDR2: KGHSH and LQKENI. The CDR3 totals 17 residues. V trimming: 6 bases; J trimming: 0 bases; junction bases outside the gene matches: 8. The CDR3 here is CASSPPGQISGANVLTF. The CDR3 region has the DNA TGTGCCAGCTCCCCTCCGGGACAGATCTCTGGGGCCAACGTCCTGACTTTC. The full variable domain, rest sourced from reference TRBV18 and TRBJ2-6, is NAGVMQNPRHLVRRRGQEARLRCSPMKGHSHVYWYRQLPEEGLKFMVYLQKENIIDESGMPKERFSAEFPKEGPSILRIQQVVRGDSAAYFCASSPPGQISGANVLTFGAGSRLTVL.

The V gene is TRBV18, the J gene TRBJ1-5; the D is unclear. The CDR3 is made up of 13 amino acids. Trimming cost V 6 bases and J 6 bases, with 12 bases left between them. The germline CDR1 and CDR2 sequences are KGHSH and LQKENI. In DNA, the CDR3 is TGTGCCAGCTCCCCAACAGCGGCTCAGCCCCAGCATTTT. This sequence encodes CASSPTAAQPQHF.

Here the CDR3 DNA reads TGTGCCAGCAGCCGGGGACTAGCGGCGAACACCGGGGAGCTGTTTTTT. It translates to CASSRGLAANTGELFF. The genes are TRBV7-7 and TRBJ2-2; TRBD2 agrees at 11 bases. The CDR3 is 16 residues long. The V segment lost 5 bases and the J segment 0 bases; nucleotides outside the gene matches: 2. CDR1 is SSHAT, CDR2 FNYEAQ, per germline (reference sequence).

The CDR3 DNA reads as TGTGCTAGTGGTTTGAGAGTTAGCTCCTATAATTCACCCCTCCACTTT. It is translated as CASGLRVSSYNSPLHF. The J gene is TRBJ1-6, the V gene TRBV12-5; D is ambiguous. With 2 bases removed from V and 0 bases from J, the gap between germline ends came to 8 bases. Germline V CDR1 and CDR2: LGHNT, FRNRAP. This CDR3 contains 16 residues.

The rearrangement links TRBV27 to TRBJ2-5; the match to TRBD2 covers 9 bases. The V gene's germline CDR1 is MNHEY and CDR2 SMNVEV (reference sequence). Trimming took 3 bases from V and 1 from J; bases not matched to a gene: 3. This CDR3 has 15 residues. In DNA form, the CDR3 reads TGTGCCAGCAGTTTCCTAGCGGGGATCCAAGAGACCCAGTACTTC. Protein: CASSFLAGIQETQYF.

This chain links TRBV9 with TRBJ2-2; D not certain. The V gene lost 3 bases and the J gene lost 6 bases, with 9 bases spanning the gap. Germline CDR1 SGDLS, CDR2 YYNGEE. This CDR3 is built from 13 residues. The CDR3 DNA reads TGTGCCAGCAGCGCTAGAGTAGCCGGGGAGCTGTTTTTT. Residues: CASSARVAGELFF.

V usage is TRBV29-1 and J usage is TRBJ2-7, with TRBD2 matching over 8 bases. V dropped 5 bases and J dropped 5; count of bases not matched to a gene: 8. Germline lookup yields CDR1 SQVTM and CDR2 ANQGSEA. The CDR3 is 13 residues long. The CDR3 region is CSVRRGGIDEQYF. The CDR3 DNA sequence: TGCAGCGTTAGACGGGGGGGAATCGACGAGCAGTACTTC.

The rearrangement links TRBV28 to TRBJ1-2; tentatively, D is TRBD1 (5 bases). Germline assignment: CDR1 MDHEN and CDR2 SYDVKM. Trimming cost V 5 bases and J 4 bases, with 11 bases left between them. This CDR3 contains 13 residues. In nucleotides, the CDR3 is TGTGCCAGCAGTCTGGGGACTGCCTATGGCTACACCTTC. Protein product: CASSLGTAYGYTF.

This clone was seen a few times. V and J are TRBV27 and TRBJ2-5; 12 bases map to TRBD2. Germline V gives CDR1 MNHEY, CDR2 SMNVEV (reference sequence). V dropped 8 bases and J dropped 2; count of bases not matched to a gene: 6. CDR3 length equals 15 residues. The DNA of the CDR3 is TGTGCCAGCCGCGGACTAGCGGGAATACAAGAGACCCAGTACTTC. Translated, it gives CASRGLAGIQETQYF.

The rearrangement links TRBV5-1 to TRBJ1-1; TRBD1 matches 8 bases. J lost 5 bases, V lost 0 bases, and 3 bases had no gene match. Germline assignment: CDR1 SGHRS and CDR2 YFSETQ. There are 14 residues in the CDR3. As DNA, the CDR3 is TGCGCCAGCAGCTTGGTTACAGGGGGAACTGAAGCTTTCTTT. Translating gives CASSLVTGGTEAFF.

The chain is built from TRBV9 and TRBJ2-2; D not certain. Germline loops: CDR1 SGDLS, CDR2 YYNGEE. The V gene lost 0 bases and the J gene lost 6 bases, with 6 bases spanning the gap. The CDR3 runs to 13 residues. The CDR3 reads CASSVGGPGELFF. CDR3 nucleotides: TGTGCCAGCAGCGTAGGCGGCCCCGGGGAGCTGTTTTTT. The complete variable domain, with remaining parts taken from reference TRBV9 and TRBJ2-2, reads DSGVTQTPKHLITATGQRVTLRCSPRSGDLSVYWYQQSLDQGLQFLIQYYNGEERAKGNILERFSAQQFPDLHSELNLSSLELGDSALYFCASSVGGPGELFFGEGSRLTVL.